The 23 T cell receptor beta chains below all came from one sample that was sequenced in a study of blood T cell repertoires in COVID-19. Sequencing was performed with immunoSEQ multiplex PCR; in TCRdb, only in-frame clones are kept and a portion is missing. The sample lists roughly 260,000 clones; about 80% were seen once. Specimen: PBMCs or T cells enriched from blood (not recorded which). The source is a woman aged 40 to 50 who had been exposed to COVID-19.

The rearrangement links TRBV10-3 to TRBJ1-2, with D perhaps TRBD1 (6 bases). V dropped 8 bases and J dropped 6 bases, with 19 bases sitting between them. This CDR3 region has 14 residues. The germline V gene encodes CDR1 ENHRY and CDR2 SYGVKD. The CDR3 sequence is CAIGLDSTLNGYTF. The CDR3 nucleotides read TGTGCCATCGGGTTGGACAGCACCTTAAATGGCTACACCTTC.

This chain connects TRBV19 to TRBJ1-2; possible D gene TRBD1, 5 bases. The CDR3 totals 13 residues. V was clipped by 5 bases and J by 4 bases, with 11 bases between them. The germline CDR1 and CDR2 sequences are LNHDA and SQIVND (reference sequence). CDR3 amino acids: CASSWQGSYGYTF. The CDR3 DNA reads TGTGCCAGTAGTTGGCAGGGAAGCTATGGCTACACCTTC.

J is TRBJ2-2 and V is TRBV12-5; possible D gene TRBD1, 5 bases. V dropped 8 bases and J dropped 7 bases, with 11 bases sitting between them. The germline CDR1 and CDR2 sequences are LGHNT and FRNRAP. This CDR3 is built from 12 residues. The DNA of the CDR3 is TGTGCTAGTTCCATCGACAGCGGGGAGCTGTTTTTT. Amino acids: CASSIDSGELFF.

The chain carries TRBV5-1 and TRBJ1-2, with D maybe TRBD1 (6 bases). The germline gives CDR1 SGHRS, CDR2 YFSETQ. Deletions cut 3 bases from V and 4 bases from J, with 13 bases between. The CDR3 sequence is 14 residues long. In DNA form, the CDR3 reads TGCGCCAGCAGCTCCGATCAGGGGCCCTATGGCTACACCTTC. It translates to CASSSDQGPYGYTF.

This chain links TRBV10-3 with TRBJ2-7, with 7 positions matching TRBD1. CDR3 length equals 15 residues. Unmatched junction bases numbered 14, after V lost 6 bases and J lost 6 bases. Germline CDR1 is ENHRY and CDR2 is SYGVKD. The CDR3, as DNA: TGTGCCATCAGGGACGCACGGGACAGAATCCTCGAGCAGTACTTC. This gives the protein CAIRDARDRILEQYF.

The genes are TRBV28 and TRBJ1-2, with D tentatively TRBD1 (5 bases). Germline V lookup: CDR1 MDHEN, CDR2 SYDVKM. The V end was cut by 8 bases, the J end by 2 bases, with 9 bases between. This CDR3 contains 12 residues. In DNA form, the CDR3 reads TGTGCCAGCGCGACAGTCAACTATGGCTACACCTTC. Its protein product is CASATVNYGYTF.

The chain combines TRBV19 with TRBJ1-6; 7 nucleotides align to TRBD1. Looked up from germline, CDR1 is LNHDA and CDR2 is SQIVND (reference sequence). The CDR3 is made up of 19 amino acids. The V and J ends lost 1 base and 7 bases, in that order; junction bases with no gene match: 16. The CDR3 nucleotides are TGTGCCAGTAGTATAGCCCCACGAGGGGGCCGCACCTCGAATTCACCCCTCCACTTT. This codes for CASSIAPRGGRTSNSPLHF.

The sample holds a few counts of this clone. The genes are TRBV27 and TRBJ2-7; TRBD2 matches at 10 bases. After removal of 3 bases from V and 5 bases from J, the junction contained 4 bases not matched to a gene. CDR1 and CDR2 (germline): MNHEY, SMNVEV (reference sequence). This CDR3 spans 14 amino acids. The CDR3: CASSFLTSGDEQYF. CDR3 sequence (DNA): TGTGCCAGCAGTTTTCTAACTAGCGGGGACGAGCAGTACTTC.

The chain joins TRBV7-3 to TRBJ2-3; a possible D gene is TRBD1 (6 bases). CDR3 length: 13 residues. V shed 8 bases and J shed 2 bases, with 11 bases lying between them. CDR1 and CDR2 (germline): SGHTA, FQGTGA. The chain's CDR3 is CASSQGPTDTQYF. CDR3 sequence (DNA): TGTGCCAGCTCACAGGGACCCACAGATACGCAGTATTTT.

The J gene is TRBJ1-1, the V gene TRBV28, with D possibly matching TRBD1 (6 bases). The CDR3 has 14 residues. Trimming cost V 6 bases and J 4 bases, with 15 bases left between them. Germline V gene sequence: CDR1 MDHEN, CDR2 SYDVKM. The CDR3 nucleotides are TGTGCCAGCAGGATGACAGGATCTATCACTGAAGCTTTCTTT. Its translation: CASRMTGSITEAFF.

The J gene is TRBJ2-7, the V gene TRBV7-9; tentative D call: TRBD1 (5 bases). The CDR3 extends over 16 amino acids. Trimming took 0 bases from V and 2 from J, leaving 14 bases between them. Germline V gene data show CDR1 as SEHNR and CDR2 as FQNEAQ (reference sequence). CDR3 coding DNA: TGTGCCAGCAGCTTAGCGTTGTGGGCAGGGCCCTACGAGCAGTACTTC. It encodes CASSLALWAGPYEQYF.

The rearrangement links TRBV11-1 to TRBJ2-2, with 8 bases that match TRBD2. The CDR3 is 15 amino acids. Germline values: CDR1 SGHAT, CDR2 FQDESV (reference sequence). J gave up 4 bases and V 5 bases, and 6 bases lay outside the gene matches. CDR3 nucleotide sequence: TGTGCCAGCAGCCTGAGCGGGGGCGCCACCGGGGAGCTGTTTTTT. This gives the protein CASSLSGGATGELFF.

The gene calls are TRBV7-8 and TRBJ2-1; the D gene is possibly TRBD2 (6 bases). This CDR3 spans 17 amino acids. Germline V gene lookup returns CDR1 SGHVS and CDR2 FQNEAQ. Trimming removed 1 base from V and 0 bases from J, with 13 bases in between. The CDR3 sequence: CASSLGGIGSSYNEQFF. In nucleotides, the CDR3 is TGTGCCAGCAGCTTAGGGGGGATCGGGAGCTCCTACAATGAGCAGTTCTTC.

This chain links TRBV29-1 with TRBJ2-3; TRBD2 aligns across 8 bases. The CDR3 is 13 residues long. After removal of 7 bases from V and 5 bases from J, the junction contained 8 bases not matched to a gene. The germline V gene has CDR1 SQVTM and CDR2 ANQGSEA. The CDR3 sequence: CSAPGGAGDTQYF. The CDR3, as DNA: TGCAGCGCCCCCGGGGGGGCGGGAGATACGCAGTATTTT.

The rearrangement uses TRBV30 and TRBJ1-2, with TRBD1 identical over 8 bases. Germline lookup yields CDR1 GTSNPN and CDR2 SVGIG (reference sequence). The V segment lost 3 bases and the J segment 5 bases; nucleotides outside the gene matches: 8. This CDR3 has 14 residues. CDR3 DNA: TGTGCCTGGAGCCGAGGACAGGGTGTTTATGGCTACACCTTC. Encoded protein: CAWSRGQGVYGYTF.

The CDR3 coding sequence is TGTGCCAGCAGTCCCCCGGCAGGGCCCTACGAGCAGTACTTC. Protein sequence: CASSPPAGPYEQYF. The V and J genes are TRBV28 and TRBJ2-7, with TRBD1 as a possible D gene (5 bases). Germline assignment: CDR1 MDHEN and CDR2 SYDVKM. V dropped 5 bases and J dropped 2 bases, with 13 bases sitting between them. This CDR3 has 14 residues.

The chain combines TRBV19 with TRBJ1-5, with 8 bases that match TRBD1. Germline CDR1 and CDR2: LNHDA and SQIVND (reference sequence). This CDR3 is built from 16 residues. J lost 1 base, V lost 3 bases, and 5 bases had no gene match. Here the CDR3 reads CASSIARQGSNQPQHF. The CDR3 nucleotides are TGTGCCAGTAGTATCGCCCGACAGGGGAGCAATCAGCCCCAGCATTTT.

The CDR3 loop is CASSLGGTQETQYF. CDR3 coding DNA: TGTGCCAGCAGCCTGGGGGGGACTCAAGAGACCCAGTACTTC. This chain connects TRBV6-2 or TRBV6-3 to TRBJ2-5, with TRBD2 identical over 7 bases. Per germline, CDR1 MNHEY and CDR2 SVGEGT. V was pared by 6 bases and J by 2 bases, with 6 bases of the junction left unmatched. The CDR3 extends over 14 amino acids.

J is TRBJ2-4 and V is TRBV7-2; possibly TRBD1 for D (5 bases). CDR1 SGHTA and CDR2 FQGNSA come from the germline V gene. The V end was cut by 5 bases, the J end by 0 bases, with 17 bases between. This CDR3 has 17 residues. The CDR3 region is CASSIAGTGLAKNIQYF. CDR3 DNA: TGTGCCAGCAGCATCGCCGGAACAGGTCTAGCCAAAAACATTCAGTACTTC.

This clone has only one observation. V is TRBV14 and J is TRBJ1-4, with D possibly matching TRBD1 (5 bases). CDR1 and CDR2 from the germline V gene are SGHDN and FVKESK. V was pared by 4 bases and J by 10 bases, with 7 bases between. CDR3 length: 11 residues. The CDR3 DNA reads TGTGCCAGCAGCCCGGGGGTAAAACTGTTTTTT. Translating it yields CASSPGVKLFF.

This rearrangement joins TRBV9 to TRBJ1-2; D possibly corresponds to TRBD1 (6 bases). Trimming stripped 3 bases from V and 0 bases from J, with 15 bases between. This CDR3 is built from 16 residues. Germline CDR1 and CDR2: SGDLS and YYNGEE. The CDR3 region has the DNA TGTGCCAGCAGCGCAGGCAGGGGCGGAGCTAACTATGGCTACACCTTC. This translates into CASSAGRGGANYGYTF.

J is TRBJ1-5 and V is TRBV4-1; D unclear. This CDR3 region has 13 residues. Trimming shortened V by 1 base and J by 5 bases, and 6 bases separated the two germline ends. The germline gives CDR1 MGHRA, CDR2 YSYEKL. This chain's CDR3 is CASSQGGYQPQHF. CDR3 bases: TGCGCCAGCAGCCAAGGAGGGTATCAGCCCCAGCATTTT.

The J gene is TRBJ1-5, the V gene TRBV28, with 9 nucleotides matching TRBD1. This CDR3 has 14 amino acids. Germline-derived CDR1 and CDR2 are MDHEN and SYDVKM. Trimming took 5 bases from V and 7 from J; bases not matched to a gene: 6. DNA for the CDR3: TGTGCCAGCAGTACCCGACAGGGGGGACAGCCCCAGCATTTT. It encodes CASSTRQGGQPQHF. Full variable domain (rest looked up from reference TRBV28 and TRBJ1-5): DVKVTQSSRYLVKRTGEKVFLECVQDMDHENMFWYRQDPGLGLRLIYFSYDVKMKEKGDIPEGYSVSREKKERFSLILESASTNQTSMYLCASSTRQGGQPQHFGDGTRLSIL.